This T cell receptor beta chain is drawn from a study of cytomegalovirus exposure and HLA in healthy donors. V lost 0 bases to trimming and J lost 6 bases, with 6 bases between them. Looked up from germline, CDR1 is SGHTA and CDR2 is FQGTGA. This CDR3 has 13 amino acids. Primers for the PCR totalled 60 Vbeta and 13 Jbeta. Libraries were prepared by immunoSEQ multiplex PCR; TCRdb keeps only in-frame clonotypes and omits some of them. The table shows about 170,000 clones, with roughly 72% occurring only once. This clone was observed a handful of times. The clonotype was recovered from a middle-aged man in good health and CMV-seropositive. The specimen sequenced was PBMCs. The chain carries TRBV7-3 and TRBJ2-1, with a tentative D call TRBD2 (5 bases). This CDR3 reads CASSLTRVNEQFF. In DNA, the CDR3 is TGTGCCAGCAGCTTAACGAGGGTCAATGAGCAGTTCTTC.